This T cell receptor beta chain was found in a study of regulatory T cells in long-lasting Graves disease. Study observations and caveats: The study found persistent patients shared more public clonotypes (roughly 2,500) than new patients (approximately 970). No thyroid tissue was studied; the work used peripheral blood only. Patients with persistent disease showed a bias toward TRBV28, TRBJ1-2 and TRBJ2-5.

Indicated time point: persistent/refractory GD, antithyroid drugs over 5 years with positive TRAb. The TCR library was made from RNA that had been extracted from PBMCs in TRIzol. The sample holds many counts of this clonotype. Its specificity is unknown. Arm-PCR with iRepertoire HTBI primers amplified the CDR3 regions for these TCR beta libraries. One entry per CDR3 protein, called by TCRdb with MiXCR from the multiplex PCR reads. Of 300,000 or so distinct CDR3 sequences listed, around 19% are singletons. This CDR3 is 11 amino acids long. CDR1 is MNHNS and CDR2 is SASEGT in the germline V gene. V trimming: 8 bases; J trimming: 7 bases; junction bases outside the gene matches: 4.

Source: peripheral blood mononuclear cells (PBMCs), taken when the disease was refractory, from a patient treated with antithyroid drugs. This TCR came from a female donor with Graves disease. The rearrangement uses TRBV6-1 and TRBJ1-2; 7 bases agree with TRBD1. The CDR3 loop reads CASSTGLGYTF. DNA for the CDR3: TGTGCCAGCTCGACAGGGCTTGGCTACACCTTC.